Below are 7 T cell receptor beta chains sequenced from a single sample in a study of T cell changes during pregnancy in multiple sclerosis. Using immunoSEQ multiplex PCR, the repertoire was profiled, and TCRdb retains in-frame clones only, with some absent. The sample carries about 36,000 clones, about 91% recorded once. The sample consisted of CD4+ T cells from peripheral blood mononuclear cells, taken after pregnancy. All receptors come from a female donor with multiple sclerosis, enrolled in a pregnancy study.

This clone was seen a single time. The rearrangement joins TRBV19 to TRBJ1-5, with TRBD1 as a possible D gene (6 bases). Germline V gene data show CDR1 as LNHDA and CDR2 as SQIVND (reference sequence). Trimming cost V 8 bases and J 6 bases, with 17 bases left between them. CDR3 length: 14 amino acids. The CDR3 region has the DNA TGTGCCAGTCGGTACAGGGCAGTGGGTCAGCCCCAGCATTTT. It is translated as CASRYRAVGQPQHF.

The chain uses TRBV18 and TRBJ2-7; 9 nucleotides align to TRBD1. Germline V CDR1 and CDR2: KGHSH, LQKENI. Unmatched junction bases numbered 9, after V lost 6 bases and J lost 6 bases. The CDR3 is 14 amino acids. DNA of the CDR3: TGTGCCAGCTCGCCGGGACAGGGTGAGGCCGAGCAGTACTTC. Residues: CASSPGQGEAEQYF. The full variable domain, with the rest looked up from reference TRBV18 and TRBJ2-7, is NAGVMQNPRHLVRRRGQEARLRCSPMKGHSHVYWYRQLPEEGLKFMVYLQKENIIDESGMPKERFSAEFPKEGPSILRIQQVVRGDSAAYFCASSPGQGEAEQYFGPGTRLTVT.

The chain is built from TRBV2 and TRBJ1-1, with D possibly matching TRBD1 (6 bases). V lost 0 bases to trimming and J lost 4 bases, with 12 bases between them. Per germline, CDR1 SNHLY and CDR2 FYNNEI. CDR3 size: 15 residues. CDR3 nucleotides: TGTGCCAGCAGTGAAGCGACTACAGGGCGCACTGAAGCTTTCTTT. Amino acids: CASSEATTGRTEAFF.

The V call is TRBV7-8, the J call TRBJ2-7; 9 bases align to TRBD1. Germline V lookup: CDR1 SGHVS, CDR2 FQNEAQ. The junction had 11 bases not matched to a gene; V was cut back by 5 bases and J by 3 bases. The CDR3 runs to 16 residues. The DNA for the CDR3 is TGTGCCAGCAGCGTTACAGGGGGCGGTTCGGTCTACGAGCAGTACTTC. Protein sequence: CASSVTGGGSVYEQYF.

This sequence joins TRBV30 and TRBJ2-7; D is ambiguous. The V and J ends lost 7 bases and 3 bases respectively, with 13 bases between them. This CDR3 spans 12 amino acids. CDR1 is GTSNPN and CDR2 is SVGIG in the germline V gene (reference sequence). The CDR3 protein is CASGEGFYEQYF. CDR3 DNA: TGTGCCTCCGGAGAAGGTTTCTACGAGCAGTACTTC.

V usage is TRBV4-1 and J usage is TRBJ2-3; D possibly corresponds to TRBD2 (6 bases). Trimming shortened V by 4 bases and J by 6 bases, and 11 bases separated the two germline ends. From germline, CDR1 is MGHRA and CDR2 YSYEKL. CDR3 size: 13 residues. The CDR3 DNA is TGCGCCAGCAGCCCCCCGGACTACGATACGCAGTATTTT. It encodes CASSPPDYDTQYF.

The CDR3 region has the DNA TGTGCCAGTAGTATAGTACACCCCCCCAGCAATCAGCCCCAGCATTTT. This encodes CASSIVHPPSNQPQHF. The chain uses TRBV19 and TRBJ1-5; no definite D call. Trimming removed 1 base from V and 1 base from J, with 11 bases in between. The CDR3 runs to 16 residues. The germline V gene has CDR1 LNHDA and CDR2 SQIVND (reference sequence).